This paragraph covers one T cell receptor beta chain sequence. Its antigen is not yet known. No clone much larger than this one lies a single base away; base qualities are absent. The data are from a study of cytomegalovirus exposure and HLA in healthy donors (dated by TCRdb to 2016 to 2017). With regard to the full study: According to an earlier analysis of several hundred of the donors, about 190 million T cells yielded some 120 million unique TCR beta sequences and about 300 Gb of sequence data. Besides the first cohort of some 670 subjects, a separate validation cohort made up of roughly 120 different subjects was used. The later analysis used no new phenotypic data to find candidate immune exposures, relying instead on TCR beta sequences and their occurrence across donors. Genome-wide SNP genotypes for about 60% of the roughly 700 donors were used in a later genetic analysis, which treated that subset as a discovery cohort. A later analysis re-examined previously published TCR beta repertoires from hundreds of donors and added high-resolution HLA genotyping to investigate patterns of TCR occurrence. HLA typing covered class I and class II loci at four-digit resolution. The study profiled the T cell repertoires of about 720 subjects by immunosequencing and related them to cytomegalovirus serostatus. Among about 410 genotyped donors of the cohort, an average of around 250,000 unique TCR beta nucleotide sequences was sequenced per donor, of which 15% to 20% were non-productive. About 300 gigabases of sequencing data and around 85 million unique TCR sequences made up an early release that covered several hundred HLA-typed donors. The aim of the study was to test whether cataloging public T cell receptors could identify signatures of past pathogen exposure. Donor age, sex, ethnicity and CMV serostatus were collected together with the repertoire data. Roughly five DR-DQ haplotypes were handled as single units for association and clustering, since linkage in the cohort was strong. All discovery cohort repertoires had been generated using a single sequencing platform. Of the roughly 430 genotyped donors, around 81% fell in the genetic ancestry cluster associated with self-reported Caucasian donors. Typing coverage varied by locus: about 629-640 donors for A, B, C, DRB1 and DQB1; more than 500 for DQA1; more than 600 for DPA1; approximately 490 for DPB1. High-throughput TCR immunosequencing, statistical association of individual TCRs with disease status, and machine learning were combined to predict cytomegalovirus infection status. An earlier analysis of 587 of the donors used high-throughput TCR beta sequencing to judge whether each TCR beta V gene segment behaved as functional or pseudogenic.

The cohort consisted of some 730 healthy bone marrow donors. At the time of sampling, all cohort members were nominally healthy, though unrecorded immune exposures were likely present. The donor tested CMV seronegative and was one of the 352 seronegative cohort members. Each donor provided a peripheral blood sample, and peripheral blood mononuclear cells were used for TCR beta sequencing. Genomic DNA was extracted from the blood cell samples with the Qiagen DNeasy Blood Extraction Kit. Library prep was done by the immunoSEQ multiplex PCR assay. For the multiplex PCR, a mixture combining 60 forward primers for TCR Vbeta segments and 13 reverse primers for TCR Jbeta segments was used. The CDR3 region of rearranged TCR beta genes was amplified from genomic DNA with a multiplex PCR assay. On the Illumina HiSeq System, the amplified TCR beta libraries were sequenced as 87-base-pair reads. The published analysis was carried out like this. A later analysis tallied tens of millions of unique TCR beta chains across the approximately 670 repertoires, and around 10 million of those chains were shared by two or more donors. A nearest-neighbor algorithm error-corrected the raw reads and collapsed the reads into unique sequences, merging closely related sequences to remove PCR and sequencing errors. To assign V, D and J gene segments, CDR3 sequences were aligned to IMGT reference sequences. For a sequence to be retained, at least a six-nucleotide match to both a V gene segment and a J gene segment was required. A rearrangement was called productive if the CDR3 had no stop codons and remained in frame with V and J, and every other rearrangement was called non-productive. CDR3 was defined according to IMGT convention as the region running from the second conserved V-encoded cysteine to the conserved J-encoded phenylalanine. In an earlier analysis of roughly 610 of the donors, sequences lacking an unambiguous match to a single V gene segment were excluded. In an earlier analysis of roughly 600 of the donors, a V segment was called functional when productive rearrangements were above 56.7%, and segregating when the standard deviation between donors exceeded 5%. A statistical classification framework was built for diagnosing cytomegalovirus status from the catalog of TCR beta chain sequences. A later analysis assigned V and J genes by comparing TCR nucleotide sequences with IMGT/GENE-DB human TR gene sequences. A later analysis assigned CDR3 sequences and most-parsimonious VDJ recombination scenarios with the TCRdist pipeline. In a later analysis, each TCR beta chain was defined by its CDR3 amino acid sequence together with its V-gene family, and reads without a unique V-gene family were excluded. To address suspected cross-contamination and a sequencing artifact, a later analysis removed 592 highly shared, low-generation-probability nucleotide sequences. In a later analysis, a clonal expansion index for each public chain was calculated from normalized within-repertoire ranks of inferred template counts. In a later analysis, generation probabilities were computed using a VDJ recombination model fitted to out-of-frame rearrangements, and the results were checked against IGoR. Hypergeometric tests were used in a later analysis to score TCR-TCR, TCR-HLA and TCR-CMV co-occurrence, with a repertoire-size bias correction applied to the TCR pairs. In a later analysis, false discovery rates were estimated by permuting HLA or CMV assignments 20 times. In a later analysis, co-occurring TCRs were grouped with DBSCAN, and TCRdist sequence similarity was added when clustering was performed within HLA-allele-positive subsets. Repertoires with fewer than 30,000 or more than 120,000 public chains, plus five repertoires with anomalous nucleotide sharing, were excluded from co-occurrence clustering. This is the immuneACCESS table as TCRdb keeps it, with only in-frame sequences that have V and J called. A part of the clones is gone; compared with another copy, unresolved V genes explain less than half, and the rest is unexplained. V and J calls and clone size come straight from that table; D and trimming were deduced from the DNA. Recorded for this sample are around 200,000 clones; around 80% of them occurred a single time. The ten largest account for roughly 16% of the sample.

General conclusions and limits of the study: Linkage disequilibrium might explain the correlated functional status among segregating V segments, but an unknown experimental factor could not be excluded. Most CMV-associated TCR beta chains appeared to be HLA-restricted in a later analysis, and the HLA associations seemed to be driven largely by CMV exposure. A few of the identified cytomegalovirus-associated TCR beta chains were confirmed in vitro to be specific for cytomegalovirus antigens. In a later analysis, the rate of TCR association differed among HLA loci, with DRB1 alleles having the most associated TCRs and HLA-C alleles having the fewest. According to the authors, the approach could potentially be generalized to other disease states and immunological phenotypes. Most TCR sequences were observed very rarely across donors, whereas some public TCRs were present in many individuals. A cluster of highly shared sequence variants was judged likely to represent a technical artifact of the sequencing pipeline. Presence/absence analyses assumed roughly uniform sequencing depth across donors, an assumption that may not hold. The classifier was reported to diagnose cytomegalovirus status with high specificity and sensitivity in both the original and validation cohorts. A later genetic analysis associated a missense DCLRE1C variant with V-gene and J-gene trimming of TCR beta chains, and an independent cohort replicated the association. The 87-base-pair reads could not distinguish some IMGT-functional V segments, including TRBV6-2 and TRBV6-3, so those segments were excluded. The only immune exposure information available for the cohort was CMV serostatus. A further reported finding was that TCR beta sequences accurately predicted the HLA-A and HLA-B alleles for most subjects in the first cohort. Because HLA typing was missing for some donors at each locus, association tests included only the typed subset. Assigning TCR associations to individual alleles was difficult when HLA alleles, especially DR and DQ, strongly co-occurred. In a later analysis, HLA-associated TCR beta chains were found to be more clonally expanded and to have lower generation probabilities than equally common non-associated chains. An earlier analysis of around 600 of the donors showed that most TCR beta V segments appeared in productive rearrangements either about 90% or about 30% of the time, which broadly matched IMGT annotations. The study gave a list of about 170 TCR beta chains associated with cytomegalovirus. Only TCR beta chains were sequenced in this cohort, and the absence of alpha or paired-chain data limited detectable features. Several of the top co-occurrence clusters appeared to be linked to parvovirus B19, influenza, CMV and Epstein-Barr virus, according to a later analysis. Specific HLA alleles were associated with over 15,000 TCR beta sequences at a false discovery rate of 0.05 in a later analysis. Because counts were too low, approximately 18 rarely observed V segments, including chromosome 9 orphons, were excluded from the earlier analysis of 587 of the donors. Compared with the 666-donor mean, donors in an Asian-associated ancestry cluster had fewer N-insertions in productive TCRs, according to a later genetic analysis.

The CDR3, cysteine through phenylalanine, is 15 amino acids long. Only the CDR3 DNA is retained, 45 bases long and in frame from the first base. CDR1 and CDR2 (KGHSH, LQKENI) derive from the germline V gene. The junction shows trimming of 5 bases on V and 5 bases on J, and the gene matches do not reach 11 bases of it. The V gene is TRBV18 and the J gene is TRBJ2-7; a stretch of 8 junction bases matches TRBD2. This sequence was found in a man aged 40-49 years in good health and CMV-seronegative. The sequencing sample was made of PBMCs. The DNA reads as follows: TGTGCCAGCTCAGAGCCTCCGGGACTAGTCCACGAGCAGTACTTC. The translation is CASSEPPGLVHEQYF.